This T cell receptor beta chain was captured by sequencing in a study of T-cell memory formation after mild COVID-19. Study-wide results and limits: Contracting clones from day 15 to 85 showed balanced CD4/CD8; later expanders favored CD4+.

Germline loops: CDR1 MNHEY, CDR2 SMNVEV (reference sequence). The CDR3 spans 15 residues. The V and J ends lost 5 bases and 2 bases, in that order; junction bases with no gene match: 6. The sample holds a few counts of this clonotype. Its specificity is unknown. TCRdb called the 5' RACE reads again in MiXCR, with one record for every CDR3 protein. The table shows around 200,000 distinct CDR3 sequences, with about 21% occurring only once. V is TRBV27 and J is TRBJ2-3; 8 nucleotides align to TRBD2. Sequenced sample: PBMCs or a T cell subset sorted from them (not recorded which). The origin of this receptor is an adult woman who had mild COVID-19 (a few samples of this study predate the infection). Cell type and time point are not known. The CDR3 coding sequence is TGTGCCAGCAGTCAGCGGGAGCCTTCCACAGATACGCAGTATTTT. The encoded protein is CASSQREPSTDTQYF.